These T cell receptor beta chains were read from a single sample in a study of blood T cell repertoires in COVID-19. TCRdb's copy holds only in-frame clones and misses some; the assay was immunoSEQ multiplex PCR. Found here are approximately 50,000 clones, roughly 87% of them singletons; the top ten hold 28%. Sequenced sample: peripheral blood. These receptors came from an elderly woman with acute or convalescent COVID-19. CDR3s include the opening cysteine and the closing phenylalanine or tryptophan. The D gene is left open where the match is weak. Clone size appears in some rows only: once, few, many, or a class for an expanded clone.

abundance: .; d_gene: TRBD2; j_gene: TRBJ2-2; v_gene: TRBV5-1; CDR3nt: TGCGCCAGCAGCGGGACTACAACGAACACCGGGGAGCTGTTTTTT; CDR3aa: CASSGTTTNTGELFF
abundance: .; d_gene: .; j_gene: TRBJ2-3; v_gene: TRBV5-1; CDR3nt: TGCGCCAGCAGCTTGCCTGGGACTTCCCTTTGGGCAGATACGCAGTATTTT; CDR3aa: CASSLPGTSLWADTQYF
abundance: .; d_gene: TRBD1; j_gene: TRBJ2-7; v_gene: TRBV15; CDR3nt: TGTGCCACCAGCCAAGACAGGGTTGGGGAGCAGTACTTC; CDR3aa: CATSQDRVGEQYF
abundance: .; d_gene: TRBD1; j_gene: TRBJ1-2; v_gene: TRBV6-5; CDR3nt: TGTGCCAGCACTTACAACCATGGGACAGGCACCCATGGCTACACCTTC; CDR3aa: CASTYNHGTGTHGYTF
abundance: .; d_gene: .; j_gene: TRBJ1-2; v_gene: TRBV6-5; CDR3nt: TGTGCCAGCAGTTACTCGGCAGGGCAGGGTGGCTACACCTTC; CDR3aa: CASSYSAGQGGYTF
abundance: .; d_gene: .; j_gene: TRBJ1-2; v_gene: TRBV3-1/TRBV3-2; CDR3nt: TGTGCCAGCAGCCCCCGGCAGGACTATGGCTACACCTTC; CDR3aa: CASSPRQDYGYTF
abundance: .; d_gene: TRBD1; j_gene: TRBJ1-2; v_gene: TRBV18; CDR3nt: TGTGCCAGCTCACCTCGGGGACAGACCTCTCATGGCTACACCTTC; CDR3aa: CASSPRGQTSHGYTF
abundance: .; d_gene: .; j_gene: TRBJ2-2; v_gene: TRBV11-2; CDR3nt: TGTGCCAGCAGCTTACGTGCGGGAGGGGAGCTGTTTTTT; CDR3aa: CASSLRAGGELFF
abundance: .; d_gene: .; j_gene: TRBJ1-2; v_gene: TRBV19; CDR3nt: TGTGCCAGTAGTATGAGGGGAGGCCATGGCTACACCTTC; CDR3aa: CASSMRGGHGYTF
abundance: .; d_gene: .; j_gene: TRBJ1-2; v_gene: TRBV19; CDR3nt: TGTGCCAGTAGTGAAAACGGGGGAAATGGCTACACCTTC; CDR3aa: CASSENGGNGYTF
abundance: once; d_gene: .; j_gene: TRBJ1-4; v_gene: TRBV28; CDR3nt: TGTGCCAGCACTTACGGGGGGGGGACTGAAAAACTGTTTTTT; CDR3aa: CASTYGGGTEKLFF
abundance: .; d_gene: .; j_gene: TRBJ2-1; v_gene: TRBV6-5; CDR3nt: TGTGCCAGCAGTTCCCCGGGGTACAATGAGCAGTTCTTC; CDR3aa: CASSSPGYNEQFF
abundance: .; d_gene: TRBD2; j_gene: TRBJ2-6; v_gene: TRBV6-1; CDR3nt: TGTGCCAGCAGTGAGTCCTGGGGGGGCAACGTCCTGACTTTC; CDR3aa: CASSESWGGNVLTF
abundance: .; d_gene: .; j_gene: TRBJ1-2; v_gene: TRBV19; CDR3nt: TGTGCCAGTAGCCCCCAGGGGACGAGGGGCGGCTACACCTTC; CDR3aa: CASSPQGTRGGYTF
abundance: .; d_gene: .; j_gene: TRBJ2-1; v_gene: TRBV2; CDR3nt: TGTGCCAGCAGTGTCTTCGGGTCCTCCTACAATGAGCAGTTCTTC; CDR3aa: CASSVFGSSYNEQFF
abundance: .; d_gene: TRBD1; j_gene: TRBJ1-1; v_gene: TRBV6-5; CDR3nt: TGTGCCAGCAGTTACCACGGACAGGGGAACACTGAAGCTTTCTTT; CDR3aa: CASSYHGQGNTEAFF
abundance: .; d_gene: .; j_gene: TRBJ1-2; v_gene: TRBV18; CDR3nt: TGTGCCAGCTCACCCGGGGGAGCGAACTATGGCTACACCTTC; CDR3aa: CASSPGGANYGYTF
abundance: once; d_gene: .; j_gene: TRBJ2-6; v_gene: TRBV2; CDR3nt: TGTGCCAGCAGTATAGGGGCCAACGTCCTGACTTTC; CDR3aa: CASSIGANVLTF
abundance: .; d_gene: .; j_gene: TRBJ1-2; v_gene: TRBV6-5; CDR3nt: TGTGCCAGCAGGGCGACTGACGCTTATGGCTACACCTTC; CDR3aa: CASRATDAYGYTF
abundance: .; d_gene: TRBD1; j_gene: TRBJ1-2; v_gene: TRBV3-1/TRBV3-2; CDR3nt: TGTGCCAGCAGCCAGTTCCAGACAGGGGACTATGGCTACACCTTC; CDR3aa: CASSQFQTGDYGYTF
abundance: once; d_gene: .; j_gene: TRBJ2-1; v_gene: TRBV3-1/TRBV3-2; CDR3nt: TGTGCCAGCAGCCAAGATTGGCAGGTAGGGGTCGAGCAGTTCTTC; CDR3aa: CASSQDWQVGVEQFF
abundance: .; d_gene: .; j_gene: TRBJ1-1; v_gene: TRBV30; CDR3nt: TGTGCCTGGAGACAGGGAAACACTGAAGCTTTCTTT; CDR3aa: CAWRQGNTEAFF
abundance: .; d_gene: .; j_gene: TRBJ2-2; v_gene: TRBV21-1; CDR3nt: TGTGCCAGCAGCAAAGGGGACAGGGGTATGAACACCGGGGAGCTGTTTTTT; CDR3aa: CASSKGDRGMNTGELFF
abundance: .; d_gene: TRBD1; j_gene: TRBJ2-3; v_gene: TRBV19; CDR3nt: TGTGCCAGTAGTGTGGACAGGGCCTACACAGATACGCAGTATTTT; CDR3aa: CASSVDRAYTDTQYF
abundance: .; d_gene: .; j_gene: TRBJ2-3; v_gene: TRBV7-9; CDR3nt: TGTGCCAGCAGCTTAGGGCAGGGTGGGGCAGATACGCAGTATTTT; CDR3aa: CASSLGQGGADTQYF
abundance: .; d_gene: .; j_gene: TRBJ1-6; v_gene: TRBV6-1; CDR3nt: TGTGCCAGCAGTGAACCCAGGGCTAATTCACCCCTCCACTTT; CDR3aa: CASSEPRANSPLHF
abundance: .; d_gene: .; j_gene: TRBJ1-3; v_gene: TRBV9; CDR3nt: TGTGCCAGCAGCGTAGGTCCGGGATCTGGAAACACCATATATTTT; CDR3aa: CASSVGPGSGNTIYF
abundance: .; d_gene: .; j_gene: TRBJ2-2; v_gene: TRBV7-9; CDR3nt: TGTGCCAGCAGCTTAGACGGGAACACCGGGGAGCTGTTTTTT; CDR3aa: CASSLDGNTGELFF
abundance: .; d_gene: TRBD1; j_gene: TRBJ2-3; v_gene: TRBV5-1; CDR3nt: TGCGCCAGCAGCGCCCCGACAGGGGGCGAAGGAGATACGCAGTATTTT; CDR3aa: CASSAPTGGEGDTQYF
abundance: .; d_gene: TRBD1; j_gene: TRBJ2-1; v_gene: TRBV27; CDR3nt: TGTGCCAGCAGTTTATTCCGGGACAGCTACAATGAGCAGTTCTTC; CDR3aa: CASSLFRDSYNEQFF
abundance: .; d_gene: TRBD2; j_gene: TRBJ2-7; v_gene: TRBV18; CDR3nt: TGTGCCAGCTCACCACGTTCGGGGGGGGGCCGTCACGAGCAGTACTTC; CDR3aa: CASSPRSGGGRHEQYF
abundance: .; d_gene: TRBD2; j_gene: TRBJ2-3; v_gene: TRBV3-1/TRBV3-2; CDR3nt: TGTGCCAGCAGCCGCAGGGCCCAACTAGCGCGCAGTGATACGCAGTATTTT; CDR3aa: CASSRRAQLARSDTQYF
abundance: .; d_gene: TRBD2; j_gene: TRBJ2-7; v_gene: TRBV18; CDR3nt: TGTGCCAGCTCGCCCACTAGCGGGGGGTCCTACGAGCAGTACTTC; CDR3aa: CASSPTSGGSYEQYF
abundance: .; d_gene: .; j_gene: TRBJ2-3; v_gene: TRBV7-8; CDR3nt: TGTGCCAGCAGCTTCCCTAGCACAGATACGCAGTATTTT; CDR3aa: CASSFPSTDTQYF
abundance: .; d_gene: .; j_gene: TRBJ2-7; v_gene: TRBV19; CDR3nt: TGTGCCAGTAGTGAGTTGGCAGGGGATGTAGGCGAGCAGTACTTC; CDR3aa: CASSELAGDVGEQYF
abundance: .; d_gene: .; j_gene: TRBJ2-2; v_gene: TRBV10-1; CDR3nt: TGCGCCAGCAGCTCAGGGACTGTCAGAACCGGGGAGCTGTTTTTT; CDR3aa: CASSSGTVRTGELFF
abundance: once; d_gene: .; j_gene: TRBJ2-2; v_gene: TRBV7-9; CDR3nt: TGTGCCAGCAGCTTTGCCCGGGATCCCGGGGAGCTGTTTTTT; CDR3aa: CASSFARDPGELFF
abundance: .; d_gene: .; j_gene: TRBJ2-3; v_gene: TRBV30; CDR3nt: TGTGCCTGCCCTAGCGCCACTAGCACAGATACGCAGTATTTT; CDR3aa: CACPSATSTDTQYF
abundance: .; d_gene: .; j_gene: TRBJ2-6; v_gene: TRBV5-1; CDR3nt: TGCGCCAGCAGCACGGGACTTATCTCTGGGGCCAACGTCCTGACTTTC; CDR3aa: CASSTGLISGANVLTF
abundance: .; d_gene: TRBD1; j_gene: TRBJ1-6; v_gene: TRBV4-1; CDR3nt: TGCGCCAGCAGCCTTGCCGGGACAGGGGTTAATTCACCCCTCCACTTT; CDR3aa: CASSLAGTGVNSPLHF
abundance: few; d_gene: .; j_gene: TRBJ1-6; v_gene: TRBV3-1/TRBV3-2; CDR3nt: TGTGCCAGCAGCGGACGAACAGGGTCGAATTCACCCCTCCACTTT; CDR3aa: CASSGRTGSNSPLHF
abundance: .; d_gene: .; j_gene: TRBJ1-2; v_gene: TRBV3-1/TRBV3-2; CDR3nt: TGTGCCAGCAGCCACCAGGGAAACTATGGCTACACCTTC; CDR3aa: CASSHQGNYGYTF
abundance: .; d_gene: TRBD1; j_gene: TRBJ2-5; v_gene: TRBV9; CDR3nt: TGTGCCAGCAGCCCTATACAGGGGGAGACCCAGTACTTC; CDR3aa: CASSPIQGETQYF
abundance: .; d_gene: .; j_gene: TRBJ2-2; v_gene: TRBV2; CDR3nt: TGTGCCAGCAGTTTTGCTCGGTCCACCGGGGAGCTGTTTTTT; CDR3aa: CASSFARSTGELFF
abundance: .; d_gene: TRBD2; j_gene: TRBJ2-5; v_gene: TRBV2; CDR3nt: TGTGCCAGCAGGCAGGGTGCTAGCGGGGGACAAGAGACCCAGTACTTC; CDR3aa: CASRQGASGGQETQYF
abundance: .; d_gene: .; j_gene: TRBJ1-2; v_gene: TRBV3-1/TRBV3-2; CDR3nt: TGTGCCAGCAGCCGTACAGGGAACTATGGCTACACCTTC; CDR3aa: CASSRTGNYGYTF
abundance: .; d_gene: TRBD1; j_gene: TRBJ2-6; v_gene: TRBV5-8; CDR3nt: TGTGCCAGCAGCCCCGGGACAGGGGGTGTAGGGGCCAACGTCCTGACTTTC; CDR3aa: CASSPGTGGVGANVLTF
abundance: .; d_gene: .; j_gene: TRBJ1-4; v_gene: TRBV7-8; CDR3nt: TGTGCCAGCAGCCTTCTCGGGGAGGGAAGAAGTGAAAAACTGTTTTTT; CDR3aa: CASSLLGEGRSEKLFF
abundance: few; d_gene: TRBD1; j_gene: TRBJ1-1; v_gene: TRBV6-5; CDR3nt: TGTGCCAGCAGTTCGACAGGGGGGAACACTGAAGCTTTCTTT; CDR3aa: CASSSTGGNTEAFF